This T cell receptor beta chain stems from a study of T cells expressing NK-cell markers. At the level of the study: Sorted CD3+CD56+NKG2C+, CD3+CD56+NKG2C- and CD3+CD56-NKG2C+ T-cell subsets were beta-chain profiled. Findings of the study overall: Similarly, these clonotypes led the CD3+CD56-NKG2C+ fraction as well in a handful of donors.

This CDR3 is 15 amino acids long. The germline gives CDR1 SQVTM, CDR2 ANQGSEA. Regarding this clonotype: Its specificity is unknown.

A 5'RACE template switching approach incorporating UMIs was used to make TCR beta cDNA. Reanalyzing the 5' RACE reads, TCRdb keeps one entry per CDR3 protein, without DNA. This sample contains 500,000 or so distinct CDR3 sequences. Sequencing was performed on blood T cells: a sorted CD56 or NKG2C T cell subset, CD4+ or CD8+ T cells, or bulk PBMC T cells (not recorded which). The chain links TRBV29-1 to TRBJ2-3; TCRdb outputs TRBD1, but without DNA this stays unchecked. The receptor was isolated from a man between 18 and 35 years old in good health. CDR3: CSVQGTANRTDTQYF.